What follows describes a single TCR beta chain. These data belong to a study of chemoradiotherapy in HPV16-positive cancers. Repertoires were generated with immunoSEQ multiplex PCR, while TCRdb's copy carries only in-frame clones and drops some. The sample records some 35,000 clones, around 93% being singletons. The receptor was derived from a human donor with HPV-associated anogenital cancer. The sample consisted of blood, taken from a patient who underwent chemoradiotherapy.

CDR3 region: CAWSDVAGAIGVQYF. CDR3 DNA: TGTGCCTGGAGTGACGTGGCGGGGGCTATCGGGGTGCAGTATTTT. This chain links TRBV30 with TRBJ2-3; TRBD2 might be the D (7 bases). CDR1 GTSNPN and CDR2 SVGIG come from the germline V gene (reference sequence). The CDR3 spans 15 residues. V was trimmed by 1 base and J by 11 bases, leaving 22 bases between them.